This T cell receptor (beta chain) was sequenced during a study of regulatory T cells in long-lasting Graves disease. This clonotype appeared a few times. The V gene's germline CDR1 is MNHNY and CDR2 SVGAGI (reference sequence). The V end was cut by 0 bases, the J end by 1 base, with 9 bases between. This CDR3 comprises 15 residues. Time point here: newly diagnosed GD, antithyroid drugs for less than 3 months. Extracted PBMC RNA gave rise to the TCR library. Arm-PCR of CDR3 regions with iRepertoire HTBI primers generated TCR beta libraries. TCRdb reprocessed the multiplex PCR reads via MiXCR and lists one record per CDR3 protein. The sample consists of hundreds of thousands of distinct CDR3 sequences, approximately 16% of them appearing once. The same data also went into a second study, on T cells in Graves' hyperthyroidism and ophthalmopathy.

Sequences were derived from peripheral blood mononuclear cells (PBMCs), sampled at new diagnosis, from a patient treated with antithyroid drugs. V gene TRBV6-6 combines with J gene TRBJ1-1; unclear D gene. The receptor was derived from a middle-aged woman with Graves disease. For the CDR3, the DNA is TGTGCCAGCAGTTACTCGAGTTACTGGAACACTGAAGCTTTCTTT. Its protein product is CASSYSSYWNTEAFF.